The next 28 T cell receptor beta chains were all read from a single sample in a study of T cell changes during pregnancy in multiple sclerosis. Generated by immunoSEQ multiplex PCR, the TCRdb table keeps only in-frame clones and is missing some. The sample carries some 30,000 clones, 80% to 90% recorded once. Sequences were derived from CD8+ T cells from peripheral blood mononuclear cells, sampled in the second trimester of pregnancy. The origin of the receptors is a female donor with multiple sclerosis, enrolled in a pregnancy study.

CDR3 nucleotides: TGTGCCAGCAGCCCCAGCGGGGGTAGGACTGAAGCTTTCTTT. Amino acids: CASSPSGGRTEAFF. The chain combines TRBV9 with TRBJ1-1; possible D gene TRBD1, 5 bases. Germline V CDR1 and CDR2: SGDLS, YYNGEE. Trimming cost V 4 bases and J 5 bases, with 15 bases left between them. The CDR3 is 14 amino acids.

V is TRBV6-5 and J is TRBJ1-1; the match to TRBD1 covers 8 bases. Germline CDR1 reads MNHEY; CDR2 reads SVGAGI. V dropped 4 bases and J dropped 5; count of bases not matched to a gene: 6. The CDR3 consists of 14 residues. The CDR3 loop reads CASSSGQGGTEAFF. CDR3 in DNA: TGTGCCAGCAGTTCTGGACAGGGTGGAACTGAAGCTTTCTTT.

The rearrangement links TRBV30 to TRBJ1-1; D not certain. There are 13 residues in the CDR3. The V end lost 5 bases, the J end lost 6 bases, and 16 bases lay between the germline ends. In germline, CDR1 is GTSNPN, CDR2 SVGIG (reference sequence). This CDR3 is CAWLAVGVSEAFF. CDR3 DNA sequence: TGTGCCTGGTTGGCGGTGGGTGTCTCTGAAGCTTTCTTT.

This sequence joins TRBV30 and TRBJ1-5; 11 nucleotides agree with TRBD1. Germline V gives CDR1 GTSNPN, CDR2 SVGIG (reference sequence). V was pared by 1 base and J by 2 bases, with 4 bases of the junction left unmatched. CDR3 length equals 16 residues. CDR3 region: CAWSGGTGGGNQPQHF. The CDR3 bases are TGTGCCTGGAGTGGGGGGACAGGGGGTGGCAATCAGCCCCAGCATTTT.

V gene TRBV4-3 combines with J gene TRBJ2-1; a possible D gene is TRBD2 (6 bases). The germline V gene has CDR1 LGHNA and CDR2 YSLEER. V shed 0 bases and J shed 4 bases, with 10 bases lying between them. This CDR3 contains 15 residues. CDR3 in amino acids: CASSQDSGGYNEQFF. The CDR3 nucleotides are TGCGCCAGCAGCCAAGATTCCGGGGGATACAATGAGCAGTTCTTC.

J is TRBJ2-6 and V is TRBV5-4; 8 nucleotides match TRBD2. V gave up 7 bases and J gave up 1 base; unmatched junction bases: 7. This CDR3 is built from 16 residues. Germline loops: CDR1 SGHNT, CDR2 YYREEE (reference sequence). The CDR3 coding sequence is TGTGCCAGCCGGGAGGGACGTCCATCTGGGGCCAACGTCCTGACTTTC. As protein: CASREGRPSGANVLTF.

There are a few counts of this clone. CDR3 sequence: CASSWRGDPEAFF. In DNA, the CDR3 is TGTGCCAGCAGTTGGAGGGGTGACCCTGAAGCTTTCTTT. The V gene is TRBV6-5, the J gene TRBJ1-1; tentative D call: TRBD1 (5 bases). The CDR3 contains 13 residues. CDR1 MNHEY and CDR2 SVGAGI come from the germline V gene. Between the trimmed V and J ends, which lost 4 bases and 6 bases, there was a span of 12 bases.

This chain links TRBV11-2 with TRBJ2-6; 7 bases agree with TRBD2. Looked up from germline, CDR1 is SGHAT and CDR2 is FQNNGV. The CDR3 spans 18 residues. The V gene end was trimmed by 2 bases and the J gene end by 0 bases; junction bases not matched to a gene: 7. In DNA form, the CDR3 reads TGTGCCAGCAGCTTAACCCGGGGGGAAGCCTCTGGGGCCAACGTCCTGACTTTC. Its translation is CASSLTRGEASGANVLTF.

The rearrangement uses TRBV6-4 and TRBJ2-1; 8 bases are shared with TRBD2. This CDR3 contains 14 residues. The junction had 7 bases not matched to a gene; V was cut back by 4 bases and J by 8 bases. CDR1 and CDR2 (germline): MRHNA, SNTAGT. CDR3 nucleotide sequence: TGTGCCAGCAGTGGGGAGCGGGAGAGCGATGAGCAGTTCTTC. It codes for CASSGERESDEQFF.

The chain uses TRBV4-3 and TRBJ1-5; 8 nucleotides align to TRBD1. Germline CDR1 and CDR2: LGHNA and YSLEER. The CDR3 contains 16 residues. Trimming cost V 0 bases and J 6 bases; bases outside gene matches: 7. The CDR3 DNA is TGCGCCAGCAGCCAAGATTCGGACAGGGTTGGTCAGCCCCAGCATTTT. Translation gives CASSQDSDRVGQPQHF.

This clone was detected once. The sample has other DNA sequences that encode this CDR3 too. The gene calls are TRBV7-3 and TRBJ2-3, with TRBD2 matching 8 bases. The trim removed 1 base at V and 4 bases at J, leaving 4 bases unmatched. Germline loops: CDR1 SGHTA, CDR2 FQGTGA. The CDR3 has 15 amino acids. CDR3 nucleotide sequence: TGTGCCAGCAGCTTAATCGCGGGGGGCTCAGATACGCAGTATTTT. Translating it yields CASSLIAGGSDTQYF.

The chain couples TRBV7-8 to TRBJ2-5, with 8 positions matching TRBD1. Losses at the gene ends were 5 bases for V and 5 bases for J; bases not matched to a gene: 4. Looked up from germline, CDR1 is SGHVS and CDR2 is FQNEAQ. The CDR3 has 13 amino acids. CDR3 sequence: CASSRNRGETQYF. As DNA, the CDR3 is TGTGCCAGCAGCCGGAACAGGGGGGAGACCCAGTACTTC.

V is TRBV15 and J is TRBJ2-5; 9 nucleotides align to TRBD1. CDR1 and CDR2 from the germline V gene are LNHNV and YYDKDF (reference sequence). The CDR3 extends over 20 amino acids. V shed 3 bases and J 0 bases; nucleotides not matched to a gene: 17. This CDR3 is CATSRADIIRDREDQETQYF. CDR3 nucleotides: TGTGCCACCAGCAGGGCCGACATTATCCGGGACAGGGAGGACCAAGAGACCCAGTACTTC.

The gene calls are TRBV23-1 and TRBJ1-3; D is ambiguous. TRBV23-1 is sorted into the ORF group, with uncertain function. Trimming stripped 1 base from V and 2 bases from J, with 12 bases between. The CDR3 totals 16 residues. CDR3 loop: CASSQYQEKAGNTIYF. CDR3 nucleotides: TGCGCCAGCAGTCAATACCAGGAAAAGGCTGGAAACACCATATATTTT.

The chain couples TRBV19 to TRBJ2-2, with a tentative D call TRBD2 (5 bases). Germline loops: CDR1 LNHDA, CDR2 SQIVND (reference sequence). V shed 7 bases and J shed 6 bases, with 21 bases lying between them. This CDR3 is built from 16 residues. The CDR3 here is CASTDLQREFPGELFF. CDR3 bases: TGTGCCAGTACTGACCTTCAAAGGGAGTTCCCCGGGGAGCTGTTTTTT. The full variable domain, with the rest looked up from reference TRBV19 and TRBJ2-2, is DGGITQSPKYLFRKEGQNVTLSCEQNLNHDAMYWYRQDPGQGLRLIYYSQIVNDFQKGDIAEGYSVSREKKESFPLTVTSAQKNPTAFYLCASTDLQREFPGELFFGEGSRLTVL.

V and J are TRBV6-1 and TRBJ2-1, with TRBD2 matching 10 bases. Germline values: CDR1 MNHNS, CDR2 SASEGT. This CDR3 has 15 amino acids. V gave up 3 bases and J gave up 4 bases; unmatched junction bases: 3. Here the CDR3 reads CASSDGLAVYNEQFF. DNA of the CDR3: TGTGCCAGCAGTGATGGACTAGCGGTTTACAATGAGCAGTTCTTC.

V gene TRBV5-4 combines with J gene TRBJ2-7, with 7 bases lining up with TRBD2. The V and J ends lost 4 bases and 5 bases, in that order; junction bases with no gene match: 6. The CDR3 consists of 13 residues. Per germline, CDR1 SGHNT and CDR2 YYREEE (reference sequence). CDR3 DNA: TGTGCCAGCAGCCAAGCGGGGTTCGACGAGCAGTACTTC. Translated, it gives CASSQAGFDEQYF.

V usage is TRBV27 and J usage is TRBJ1-3; D remains ambiguous. V gave up 0 bases and J gave up 0 bases, with 12 bases separating them. Germline CDR1 and CDR2: MNHEY and SMNVEV (reference sequence). The CDR3 runs 17 residues. CDR3 amino acids: CASSLSNGISSGNTIYF. CDR3 in DNA: TGTGCCAGCAGTTTATCGAACGGGATCTCCTCTGGAAACACCATATATTTT.

The V gene is TRBV18, the J gene TRBJ2-3; possibly TRBD2 for D (6 bases). The CDR3 extends over 11 amino acids. Germline V gives CDR1 KGHSH, CDR2 LQKENI. The germline V and J ends were trimmed by 11 bases and 4 bases, with 10 bases remaining between them. The CDR3 here is CASGTPDTQYF. CDR3 DNA: TGTGCCTCTGGGACTCCAGATACGCAGTATTTT.

This chain links TRBV28 with TRBJ1-2; no firm D call. The CDR3 is made up of 15 amino acids. The V end was cut by 4 bases, the J end by 1 base, with 13 bases between. Looked up from germline, CDR1 is MDHEN and CDR2 is SYDVKM. CDR3: CASSSIPHFNYGYTF. In DNA, the CDR3 is TGTGCCAGCAGTTCTATCCCCCACTTTAACTATGGCTACACCTTC.

By share of the sample, this clone is medium-sized. The chain employs TRBV7-9 and TRBJ2-7; TRBD2 matches 9 bases. The CDR3 length is 19 residues. Trimming at V came to 2 bases and at J to 2 bases, leaving 16 bases not matched to a gene. Germline V gives CDR1 SEHNR, CDR2 FQNEAQ (reference sequence). The CDR3 here is CASSLQGVTAGGNPYEQYF. CDR3 nucleotide sequence: TGTGCCAGCAGCTTACAGGGAGTAACGGCGGGAGGGAATCCCTACGAGCAGTACTTC.

The genes are TRBV6-5 and TRBJ2-7; the D is unclear. V gave up 0 bases and J gave up 0 bases, with 12 bases separating them. The germline V gene encodes CDR1 MNHEY and CDR2 SVGAGI. The CDR3 runs to 16 residues. CDR3 bases: TGTGCCAGCAGTTACTCGGATCGGTCTAGCTCCTACGAGCAGTACTTC. Translation gives CASSYSDRSSSYEQYF.

Only one count was recorded for this clone. V usage is TRBV2 and J usage is TRBJ2-1; 8 positions match TRBD2. After removal of 3 bases from V and 5 bases from J, the junction contained 12 bases not matched to a gene. The CDR3 extends over 17 amino acids. Per the germline V gene, CDR1 is SNHLY and CDR2 is FYNNEI. In DNA form, the CDR3 reads TGTGCCAGCAGTGACCCCAGGACTAGCCAAGGAGACAATGAGCAGTTCTTC. It yields the protein CASSDPRTSQGDNEQFF.

The V and J genes are TRBV28 and TRBJ1-5; D call uncertain. Germline V gives CDR1 MDHEN, CDR2 SYDVKM. V was cut by 5 bases and J by 3 bases, with 11 bases left in between. CDR3 length: 14 amino acids. Written as DNA, the CDR3 is TGTGCCAGCAGTCGCAACAGTAACAATCAGCCCCAGCATTTT. Translated: CASSRNSNNQPQHF.

V usage is TRBV6-6 and J usage is TRBJ1-2, with 8 nucleotides matching TRBD1. CDR1 and CDR2 (germline): MNHNY, SVGAGI (reference sequence). V shed 5 bases, J shed 2 bases, and the junction held 4 bases outside the gene matches. This CDR3 comprises 14 residues. The CDR3 DNA sequence: TGTGCCAGCAGTAAGGACAGGGCGAACTATGGCTACACCTTC. Its protein is CASSKDRANYGYTF.

This chain's CDR3 is CASKPAEGGAGEQYF. CDR3 DNA: TGTGCCAGCAAACCTGCGGAGGGGGGGGCGGGCGAGCAGTACTTC. The gene calls are TRBV7-9 and TRBJ2-7; maybe TRBD2 (7 bases). V shed 7 bases and J shed 6 bases, with 22 bases lying between them. CDR3 size: 15 residues. Germline CDR1 and CDR2: SEHNR and FQNEAQ (reference sequence).

J is TRBJ2-7 and V is TRBV6-1; 8 bases are shared with TRBD1. CDR3 size: 15 residues. Trimming took 2 bases from V and 2 from J; bases not matched to a gene: 5. The germline CDR1 and CDR2 sequences are MNHNS and SASEGT. CDR3 coding DNA: TGTGCCAGCAGTGAAACCGAGACAGGGGCCTACGAGCAGTACTTC. Protein product: CASSETETGAYEQYF.

V usage is TRBV16 and J usage is TRBJ1-4; TRBD1 aligns across 7 bases. The CDR3 is 15 residues long. The germline gives CDR1 KGHSY, CDR2 FQNENV. Trimming took 2 bases from V and 3 from J; bases not matched to a gene: 3. The CDR3 loop reads CASSQRGQPNEKLFF. DNA for the CDR3: TGTGCCAGCAGCCAACGGGGACAGCCTAATGAAAAACTGTTTTTT.